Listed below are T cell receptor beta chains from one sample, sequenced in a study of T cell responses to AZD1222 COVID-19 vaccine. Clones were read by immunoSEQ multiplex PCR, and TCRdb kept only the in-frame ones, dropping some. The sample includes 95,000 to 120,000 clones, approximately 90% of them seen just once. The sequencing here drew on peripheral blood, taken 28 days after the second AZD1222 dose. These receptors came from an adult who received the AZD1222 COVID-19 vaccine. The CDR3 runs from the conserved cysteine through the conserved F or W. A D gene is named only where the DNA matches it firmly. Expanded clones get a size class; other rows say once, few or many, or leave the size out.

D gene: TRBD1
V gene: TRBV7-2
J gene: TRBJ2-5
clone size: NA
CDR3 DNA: TGTGCCAGCAGCTTCAGGGGGTACCAGGAGACCCAGTACTTC
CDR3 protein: CASSFRGYQETQYF

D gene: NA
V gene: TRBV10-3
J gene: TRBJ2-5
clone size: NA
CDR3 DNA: TGTGCCATCAGTGGGGGAGGGGGCCAAGAGACCCAGTACTTC
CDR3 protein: CAISGGGGQETQYF

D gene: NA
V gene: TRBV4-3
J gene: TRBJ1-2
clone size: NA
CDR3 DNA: TGCGCCAGCAGCCAAGTCGAGAGCTTTGAGTCCTCCTATGGCTACACCTTC
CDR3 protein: CASSQVESFESSYGYTF

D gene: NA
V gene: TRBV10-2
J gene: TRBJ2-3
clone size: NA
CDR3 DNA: TGCGCCAGCAAGGAGAGGGCGGGAAGCACAGATACGCAGTATTTT
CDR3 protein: CASKERAGSTDTQYF

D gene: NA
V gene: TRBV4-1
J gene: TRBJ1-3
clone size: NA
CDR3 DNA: TGCGCCAGCAGCCAAGTCGCCAGGGAAGGAAACACCATATATTTT
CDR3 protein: CASSQVAREGNTIYF

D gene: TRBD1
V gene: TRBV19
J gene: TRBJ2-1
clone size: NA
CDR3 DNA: TGTGCCAGTAGGGGGGACAGGGGGCATGAGCAGTTCTTC
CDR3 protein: CASRGDRGHEQFF

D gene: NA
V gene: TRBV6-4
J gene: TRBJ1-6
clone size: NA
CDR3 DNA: TGTGCCAGCAGTGAGACAGATAATTCACCCCTCCACTTT
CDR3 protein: CASSETDNSPLHF

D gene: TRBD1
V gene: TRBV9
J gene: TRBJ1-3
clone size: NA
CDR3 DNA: TGTGCCAGCAGCGCGACAGGGGGTGGAAACACCATATATTTT
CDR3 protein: CASSATGGGNTIYF

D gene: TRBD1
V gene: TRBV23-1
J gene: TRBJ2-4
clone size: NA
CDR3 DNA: TGCGCCAGCAGTCAGGTAAAGACAGGGAGAGCCAAAAACATTCAGTACTTC
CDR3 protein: CASSQVKTGRAKNIQYF

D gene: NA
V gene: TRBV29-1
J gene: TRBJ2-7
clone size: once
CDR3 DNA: TGCAGCGTTGAAGATCGAGCCTACGAGCAGTACTTC
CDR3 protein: CSVEDRAYEQYF

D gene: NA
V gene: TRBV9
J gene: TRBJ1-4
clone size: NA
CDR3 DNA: TGTGCCAGCAGCGTTGCGGTTGCTAATGAAAAACTGTTTTTT
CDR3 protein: CASSVAVANEKLFF

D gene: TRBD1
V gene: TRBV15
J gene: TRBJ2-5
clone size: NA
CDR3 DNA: TGTGCCACCAGCAGAGTCATCGACAGGGGGCAAGAGACCCAGTACTTC
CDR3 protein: CATSRVIDRGQETQYF